The 21 T cell receptor beta chains presented below share a single source sample, sequenced in a study of control samples from healthy donors and cancer patients. The table came from immunoSEQ multiplex PCR; TCRdb's copy has only in-frame clones and leaves some out. The table includes 95,000 to 130,000 clones, 85% to 90% detected once. The material sequenced was PBMCs. These TCRs come from a woman between 45 and 65 years old with colorectal cancer.

This chain uses TRBV2 with TRBJ2-1; the D gene is possibly TRBD2 (5 bases). V gave up 3 bases and J gave up 7 bases, with 10 bases separating them. The CDR3 extends over 13 amino acids. Germline lookup yields CDR1 SNHLY and CDR2 FYNNEI. The CDR3 nucleotides read TGTGCCAGCAGTGAGGCCCGAGGGAATGAGCAGTTCTTC. It yields the protein CASSEARGNEQFF.

Regarding this clone: An end of the junction does not agree with germline; a read error may underlie this. The genes are TRBV3-1 (or the pseudogene TRBV3-2) and TRBJ1-5; 10 bases fit TRBD1. The CDR3 is made up of 14 amino acids. The germline V gene encodes CDR1 LGHDT and CDR2 YNNKEL (reference sequence). The CDR3 DNA reads as TGTGTCAGCAGCCAGGGGACAGGGGCCCAGCCCCAGCATTTT. Translated: CVSSQGTGAQPQHF.

The V gene is TRBV5-1, the J gene TRBJ1-3; D possibly corresponds to TRBD1 (5 bases). In germline, CDR1 is SGHRS, CDR2 YFSETQ. This CDR3 region has 16 residues. Trimming left V 0 bases short and J 4 bases short, with 14 bases between. The CDR3: CASSLALRGEGNTIYF. The CDR3 nucleotides are TGCGCCAGCAGCTTGGCCTTGCGAGGGGAAGGAAACACCATATATTTT.

This chain connects TRBV5-1 to TRBJ2-1; D is uncertain. CDR1 is SGHRS, CDR2 YFSETQ, per germline. The CDR3 spans 14 residues. V lost 1 base to trimming and J lost 1 base, with 6 bases between them. CDR3 amino acids: CASSLSRSYNEQFF. CDR3 sequence (DNA): TGCGCCAGCAGCTTGAGTAGATCCTACAATGAGCAGTTCTTC.

The rearrangement links TRBV9 to TRBJ1-1; D gene unclear. Trimming stripped 0 bases from V and 2 bases from J, with 8 bases between. Germline V lookup: CDR1 SGDLS, CDR2 YYNGEE. This CDR3 spans 14 amino acids. Written as DNA, the CDR3 is TGTGCCAGCAGCGTAGGCCCCAGTAACACTGAAGCTTTCTTT. Translating it yields CASSVGPSNTEAFF.

J is TRBJ2-7 and V is TRBV14; D is unclear. The CDR3 loop spans 13 amino acids. In germline, CDR1 is SGHDN, CDR2 FVKESK. V lost 4 bases to trimming and J lost 10 bases, with 17 bases between them. CDR3: CASSPQRIGIQYF. In DNA, the CDR3 is TGTGCCAGCAGCCCCCAACGGATTGGAATTCAGTACTTC.

V is TRBV27 and J is TRBJ1-6, with a weak D call TRBD1 (5 bases). CDR3 size: 20 residues. The V end was cut by 4 bases, the J end by 3 bases, with 25 bases between. Germline V gene data show CDR1 as MNHEY and CDR2 as SMNVEV (reference sequence). The CDR3: CASSSPREGPTSGYNSPLHF. CDR3 nucleotide sequence: TGTGCCAGCAGTTCCCCCCGCGAGGGGCCCACTAGTGGCTATAATTCACCCCTCCACTTT.

This chain joins TRBV6-1 and TRBJ1-4, with D maybe TRBD1 (6 bases). CDR1 is MNHNS, CDR2 SASEGT, per germline. V was trimmed by 1 base and J by 6 bases, leaving 6 bases between them. The CDR3 contains 13 residues. This chain's CDR3 is CASSEGTDEKLFF. The CDR3 DNA reads TGTGCCAGCAGTGAAGGGACAGATGAAAAACTGTTTTTT.

The chain is built from TRBV3-1 (or the pseudogene TRBV3-2) and TRBJ2-1; TRBD2 agrees at 10 bases. The CDR3 length is 16 residues. J gave up 0 bases and V 4 bases, and 3 bases lay outside the gene matches. Germline values: CDR1 LGHDT, CDR2 YNNKEL (reference sequence). The CDR3 region has the DNA TGTGCCAGCAGCCGGGCTAGCGGGAGCTCCTACAATGAGCAGTTCTTC. Translation gives CASSRASGSSYNEQFF.

V usage is TRBV29-1 and J usage is TRBJ1-2; the match to TRBD1 covers 7 bases. CDR3 length: 12 residues. J gave up 5 bases and V 3 bases, and 3 bases lay outside the gene matches. CDR1 and CDR2 (germline): SQVTM, ANQGSEA. The CDR3 sequence is CSVEGQIYGYTF. In nucleotides, the CDR3 is TGCAGCGTTGAGGGACAGATTTATGGCTACACCTTC.

The chain combines TRBV5-6 with TRBJ2-7, with 10 nucleotides matching TRBD1. Unmatched junction bases numbered 7, after V lost 3 bases and J lost 7 bases. CDR3 size: 14 residues. The germline CDR1 and CDR2 sequences are SGHDT and YYEEEE. The CDR3 reads CASSSGTGAGEQYF. The CDR3 bases are TGTGCCAGCAGCTCGGGGACAGGGGCGGGTGAGCAGTACTTC.

The chain joins TRBV3-1 (or the pseudogene TRBV3-2) to TRBJ2-3; D perhaps matches TRBD2 (7 bases). The CDR3 consists of 16 residues. The V and J ends lost 0 bases and 2 bases respectively, with 12 bases between them. Germline CDR1 and CDR2: LGHDT and YNNKEL (reference sequence). CDR3 protein: CASSQDRGAITDTQYF. The CDR3 nucleotides read TGTGCCAGCAGCCAAGACCGGGGGGCTATCACAGATACGCAGTATTTT.

V usage is TRBV3-1 (or the pseudogene TRBV3-2) and J usage is TRBJ1-1; TRBD1 might be the D (6 bases). CDR3 size: 13 residues. The germline V gene encodes CDR1 LGHDT and CDR2 YNNKEL (reference sequence). Trimming removed 4 bases at V and 11 bases at J, with 17 bases between. CDR3 DNA: TGTGCCAGCAGCCCGATACCGGGACATGGGGCTTTCTTT. As protein: CASSPIPGHGAFF.

Here the CDR3 DNA reads TGTGCCAGCAGTGCTGGACTATTCCAAGAGACCCAGTACTTC. This sequence encodes CASSAGLFQETQYF. V usage is TRBV2 and J usage is TRBJ2-5; possible D gene TRBD2, 6 bases. V dropped 4 bases and J dropped 1 base, with 10 bases sitting between them. From germline, CDR1 is SNHLY and CDR2 FYNNEI. The CDR3 extends over 14 amino acids.

The chain uses TRBV25-1 and TRBJ2-5; TRBD2 matches at 13 bases. Losses at the gene ends were 5 bases for V and 2 bases for J; bases not matched to a gene: 11. CDR3 length: 18 residues. Germline CDR1 is MGHDK and CDR2 is SYGVNS. The DNA for the CDR3 is TGTGCCAGCAGTCCACTCCTCCGACTAGCGGGAGGACAAGAGACCCAGTACTTC. Its protein is CASSPLLRLAGGQETQYF.

The chain recombines TRBV2 with TRBJ1-6, with D hard to call. V was clipped by 0 bases and J by 5 bases, with 8 bases between them. CDR3 size: 15 residues. Germline lookup yields CDR1 SNHLY and CDR2 FYNNEI. The CDR3 protein is CASSEAVGNNSPLHF. CDR3 DNA: TGTGCCAGCAGTGAAGCGGTGGGGAATAATTCACCCCTCCACTTT.

The chain employs TRBV21-1 and TRBJ2-7; the listed D gene, TRBD1, was not tested against the DNA. TRBV21-1 is a pseudogene segment. The CDR3 has 15 amino acids. CDR3 loop: CASTLRTGGYYEQYF. CDR3 bases: TGTGCCAGCACGCTCAGGACAGGCGGGTACTACGAGCAGTACTTC.

The rearrangement joins TRBV7-9 to TRBJ2-1; D is possibly TRBD1 or TRBD2 (6 bases each). Trimming took off 5 bases at V and 5 bases at J, with 7 bases between the two ends. Germline V gene sequence: CDR1 SEHNR, CDR2 FQNEAQ (reference sequence). CDR3 size: 12 residues. CDR3 sequence: CASSRGDNEQFF. The DNA of the CDR3 is TGTGCCAGCAGCAGGGGGGACAATGAGCAGTTCTTC.

This rearrangement joins TRBV2 to TRBJ1-2, with D possibly TRBD1 on 5 matching bases. V dropped 7 bases and J dropped 4 bases, with 13 bases sitting between them. The CDR3 runs to 13 residues. CDR1 and CDR2 from the germline V gene are SNHLY and FYNNEI. The CDR3 DNA sequence: TGTGCCAGCAAGGGCAGGGCGACCTATGGCTACACCTTC. It translates to CASKGRATYGYTF.

CDR3 loop: CASSYLGGDQPQHF. As DNA, the CDR3 is TGTGCCAGCAGTTACTTGGGTGGAGATCAGCCCCAGCATTTT. The chain has TRBV6-2 or TRBV6-3 and TRBJ1-5, with D uncertain. Germline V gene data show CDR1 as MNHEY and CDR2 as SVGEGT. The CDR3 is 14 residues long. Trimming took 1 base from V and 5 from J, leaving 9 bases between them.

The chain combines TRBV15 with TRBJ1-5, with D tentatively TRBD1 (5 bases). The CDR3 length is 14 residues. Germline assignment: CDR1 LNHNV and CDR2 YYDKDF (reference sequence). The germline V and J ends were trimmed by 0 bases and 7 bases, with 10 bases remaining between them. This CDR3 reads CATSREGPPQPQHF. CDR3 nucleotide sequence: TGTGCCACCAGCAGAGAGGGACCACCACAGCCCCAGCATTTT.